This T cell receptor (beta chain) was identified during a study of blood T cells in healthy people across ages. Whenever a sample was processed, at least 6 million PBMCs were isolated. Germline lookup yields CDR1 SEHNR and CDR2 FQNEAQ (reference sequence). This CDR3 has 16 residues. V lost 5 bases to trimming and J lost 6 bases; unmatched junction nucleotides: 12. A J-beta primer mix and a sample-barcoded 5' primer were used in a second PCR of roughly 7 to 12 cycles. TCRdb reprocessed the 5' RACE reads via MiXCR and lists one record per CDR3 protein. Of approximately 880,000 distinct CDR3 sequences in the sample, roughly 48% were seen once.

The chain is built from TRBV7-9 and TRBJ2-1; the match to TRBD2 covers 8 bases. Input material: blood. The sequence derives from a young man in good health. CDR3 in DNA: TGTGCCAGCAGCCCGCCCTTTGCGGGGGGACGCAATGAGCAGTTCTTC. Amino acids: CASSPPFAGGRNEQFF.